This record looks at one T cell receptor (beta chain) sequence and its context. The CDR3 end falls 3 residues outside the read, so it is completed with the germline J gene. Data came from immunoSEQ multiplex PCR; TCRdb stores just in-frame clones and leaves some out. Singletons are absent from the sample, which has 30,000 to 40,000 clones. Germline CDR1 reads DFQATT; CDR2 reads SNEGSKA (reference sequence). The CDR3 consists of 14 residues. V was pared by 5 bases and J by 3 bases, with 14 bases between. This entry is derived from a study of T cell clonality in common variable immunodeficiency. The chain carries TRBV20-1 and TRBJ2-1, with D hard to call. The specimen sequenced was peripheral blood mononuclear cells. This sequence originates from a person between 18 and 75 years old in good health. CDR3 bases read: TGCAGTGCTGACGCTAGGATTCTCTACAATGAG. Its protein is CSADARILYNE. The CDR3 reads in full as CSADARILYNEQFF.